What follows are 18 T cell receptor beta chains derived from one specimen sequenced in a study of tumor and adjacent non-tumor tissue in lung cancer. The library came from three nested PCR rounds adapted from ARM-PCR protocols. TCRdb passed the multiplex PCR reads through MiXCR, listing each CDR3 protein once. The repertoire holds about 120,000 distinct CDR3 sequences, with 66% as singletons. The template was RNA from unsorted bulk tissue. The sequenced sample consisted of lung tumor tissue. These receptors came from a young man with non-small cell lung cancer.

Comment on this clonotype: Germline is not matched at one junction end, which may reflect a read error. The rearrangement uses TRBV11-2 and TRBJ2-2; possible D gene TRBD2, 6 bases. The CDR3 spans 15 residues. Germline CDR1 reads SGHAT; CDR2 reads FQNNGV. The CDR3 DNA is TGTGCCAACAGCTTAGGAGGGGCGCGGACCGGGGAGCCGTTTTTT. This translates into CANSLGGARTGEPFF.

Turning to this clonotype: This may come from a read error, since a much larger clone is one base off. V and J are TRBV6-2 or TRBV6-3 and TRBJ2-7, with D maybe TRBD2 (6 bases). CDR3 length: 14 residues. Trimming took 6 bases from V and 2 from J, leaving 14 bases between them. Germline CDR1 MNHEY, CDR2 SVGEGT. The CDR3 sequence is CASRGLGVTYEQYF. The CDR3 coding sequence is TGTGCCAGCAGGGGACTGGGGGTCACCTACGAGCAGTACTTC.

In the case of this clonotype: The CDR3 does not end in the conserved phenylalanine or tryptophan, so this is likely a read error. The gene calls are TRBV20-1 and TRBJ2-3; 9 bases map to TRBD2. The CDR3 is made up of 15 amino acids. With 0 bases clipped from V and 9 bases from J, the junction kept 10 bases outside the gene matches. Germline CDR1 DFQATT, CDR2 SNEGSKA (reference sequence). This CDR3 reads CSARESVGLARTQYL. The CDR3 nucleotides are TGCAGTGCTAGAGAAAGTGTGGGACTAGCAAGAACGCAGTATTTG.

This clonotype was counted between two and nine times. An end of the junction differs from the germline gene, which may be a read error. The chain has TRBV10-2 and TRBJ2-3, with D perhaps TRBD1 (5 bases). The CDR3 is made up of 12 amino acids. Germline V gene lookup returns CDR1 WSHSY and CDR2 SAAADI. The CDR3 DNA reads TGCGCCAGCACTGGGGCTGGAGATACGCGGTATTTT. Translated, it gives CASTGAGDTRYF.

This clonotype appeared many times. The rearrangement uses TRBV6-1 and TRBJ1-6; the match to TRBD1 covers 7 bases. The CDR3 is 16 amino acids. Losses at the gene ends were 1 base for V and 7 bases for J; bases not matched to a gene: 7. CDR1 is MNHNS and CDR2 is SASEGT in the germline V gene. As DNA, the CDR3 is TGTGCCAGCAGTGAAGGGGTGACAGGGTTGAATTCACCCCTCCACTTT. Its translation is CASSEGVTGLNSPLHF.

This clonotype was counted a few times. One junction end does not reproduce the germline sequence, and a read error may be involved. The rearrangement uses TRBV29-1 and TRBJ2-3; D is unclear. Per germline, CDR1 SQVTM and CDR2 ANQGSEA. CDR3 length: 12 residues. The CDR3 protein is CSVGPSTDKQYF. The CDR3 DNA sequence: TGCAGCGTTGGGCCTTCCACAGATAAGCAGTATTTT.

With regard to this clonotype: Given a much more abundant clone one base away, this may be a read error. The chain has TRBV20-1 and TRBJ1-1; 8 bases align to TRBD1. CDR1 and CDR2 (germline): DFQATT, SNEGSKA (reference sequence). This CDR3 is 12 amino acids long. Here the CDR3 reads CNAIDRGAEAFF. For the CDR3, the DNA is TGCAATGCCATTGACAGGGGCGCTGAAGCTTTCTTT.

Concerning this clonotype itself: A much larger clonotype is one base distant, so this may be a read error. J is TRBJ2-1 and V is TRBV12-3 or TRBV12-4, with unresolved D. The CDR3 totals 16 residues. The CDR3 region has the DNA TGTGCCAGCCCGGCCGGCTACCCAAGCTCCTACAATGAGCAGCTCTTC. This gives the protein CASPAGYPSSYNEQLF.

This clonotype was recorded many times. This chain connects TRBV12-3 or TRBV12-4 to TRBJ2-1; 13 bases map to TRBD2. The CDR3 loop spans 13 amino acids. V was pared by 9 bases and J by 8 bases, with 4 bases of the junction left unmatched. CDR3 sequence (DNA): TGTGCCAGTATGACTAGCGGGAGGTATGAGCAGTTCTTC. Translated, it gives CASMTSGRYEQFF.

This sequence joins TRBV20-1 and TRBJ1-2; 7 nucleotides align to TRBD1. V was pared by 3 bases and J by 14 bases, with 12 bases of the junction left unmatched. The CDR3 runs to 12 residues. Germline CDR1 and CDR2: DFQATT and SNEGSKA (reference sequence). CDR3 DNA: TGCAGTGCTAGTACAGGGGTAGGCGGCTGTACCTTC. Translation gives CSASTGVGGCTF.

This clonotype was picked up one time. This may be a read error, as it is one base from a much larger clone. The chain joins TRBV6-2 or TRBV6-3 to TRBJ1-2; the D gene is possibly TRBD1 (6 bases). This CDR3 spans 12 amino acids. Germline V gives CDR1 MNHEY, CDR2 SVGEGT. V lost 8 bases and J 5 bases, leaving 12 bases between the germline ends. For the CDR3, the DNA is TGTGCCAGCGGTCCACAGGGATATGGCTACACCTTC. It specifies CASGPQGYGYTF.

This clonotype has more than one count but fewer than ten. The chain employs TRBV6-2 or TRBV6-3 and TRBJ1-4; D gene ambiguous. The germline CDR1 and CDR2 sequences are MNHEY and SVGEGT. V was pared by 5 bases and J by 14 bases, with 18 bases between. This CDR3 has 13 residues. This CDR3 reads CASSPSGLGKLFF. The CDR3 nucleotides read TGTGCCAGCAGTCCCTCAGGTCTCGGAAAGCTGTTTTTT.

As regards this clonotype: Compared with germline, one end of the junction differs, possibly owing to a read error. The chain carries TRBV10-3 and TRBJ2-1; TRBD2 aligns across 13 bases. The germline V gene encodes CDR1 ENHRY and CDR2 SYGVKD. The CDR3 has 15 residues. The CDR3 DNA is TGTGTCATCCAAGGGGGACTAGCGGGAAGGGATGAGCAGTTCTTC. Translation: CVIQGGLAGRDEQFF.

The V and J genes are TRBV20-1 and TRBJ2-7, with D tentatively TRBD2 (7 bases). The CDR3 has 14 residues. From germline, CDR1 is DFQATT and CDR2 SNEGSKA (reference sequence). V was cut by 3 bases and J by 7 bases, with 19 bases left in between. The CDR3 sequence: CSASGGRTTQEQYF. In DNA, the CDR3 is TGCAGTGCTAGCGGGGGGCGGACAACGCAGGAGCAGTACTTC.

Turning to this clonotype: Possible read error: a much larger clone is one base away. The J gene is TRBJ2-4, the V gene TRBV6-5; 7 bases align to TRBD1. The germline V gene encodes CDR1 MNHEY and CDR2 SVGAGI. This CDR3 contains 15 residues. The CDR3 loop reads CASSYLTGSGNIRYF. The CDR3 bases are TGTGCCAGCAGTTATTTGACAGGGTCCGGGAACATTCGGTACTTC.

This clonotype appeared a single time. Since a much larger clone is just one base distant, this may be a read error. Because it lacks the conserved phenylalanine or tryptophan at the end, this CDR3 is likely a read error. CDR3 nucleotides: TGCGCCAGCAGCCACCTCCGGACTAGCGGGGGGGCTGATGAGCAGTTCATC. This encodes CASSHLRTSGGADEQFI. The chain links TRBV4-1 to TRBJ2-1, with TRBD2 matching 15 bases. Germline V gene lookup returns CDR1 MGHRA and CDR2 YSYEKL. The CDR3 runs to 17 residues. After removal of 3 bases from V and 8 bases from J, the junction contained 8 bases not matched to a gene.

Regarding this clonotype: The junction departs from the called germline gene at one end, perhaps through a read error. The gene calls are TRBV11-3 and TRBJ2-3; the D gene is possibly TRBD2 (6 bases). Germline-derived CDR1 and CDR2 are SGHNT and YENEEA. CDR3 length equals 18 residues. CDR3 in amino acids: CASILRRDSAGSTDTRYF. The DNA for the CDR3 is TGTGCCAGCATCTTACGCCGAGACTCGGCCGGGAGCACAGATACGCGGTATTTT.

This clonotype came up once. The V and J genes are TRBV29-1 and TRBJ2-1; the D is unclear. Trimming took 0 bases from V and 10 from J, leaving 16 bases between them. This CDR3 has 14 amino acids. From germline, CDR1 is SQVTM and CDR2 ANQGSEA. The DNA of the CDR3 is TGCAGCGTTGAAGACGGCAAGGGATGGTACGAGCAGTTCTTC. It translates to CSVEDGKGWYEQFF.